One and the same sample provided the 15 T cell receptor beta chains below, sequenced in a study of blood T cell repertoires in COVID-19. Here immunoSEQ multiplex PCR was the method, and the copy in TCRdb shows in-frame clones only, minus some. The table includes around 250,000 clones, 75% to 90% detected once. The sample taken for sequencing was peripheral blood. All receptors come from a woman aged 40-49 years who had recovered from COVID-19.

The chain uses TRBV7-9 and TRBJ2-1; D is perhaps TRBD2 (6 bases). Trimming pared 7 bases from V and 2 bases from J, leaving 9 bases between. The germline CDR1 and CDR2 sequences are SEHNR and FQNEAQ (reference sequence). There are 13 residues in the CDR3. The DNA of the CDR3 is TGTGCCAGCATTTCGGGGGCCTACAATGAGCAGTTCTTC. It translates to CASISGAYNEQFF.

This chain links TRBV6-6 with TRBJ1-2, with TRBD1 identical over 10 bases. This CDR3 region has 13 residues. CDR1 MNHNY and CDR2 SVGAGI come from the germline V gene (reference sequence). The V gene end was trimmed by 5 bases and the J gene end by 9 bases; junction bases not matched to a gene: 6. The CDR3 spells CASSQPGQGSYTF. CDR3 coding DNA: TGTGCCAGCAGTCAGCCGGGACAGGGGAGCTACACCTTC.

V usage is TRBV14 and J usage is TRBJ2-7; TRBD2 matches at 11 bases. There are 16 residues in the CDR3. Germline CDR1 reads SGHDN; CDR2 reads FVKESK. Trimming removed 4 bases from V and 0 bases from J; junction bases left unmatched: 5. DNA for the CDR3: TGTGCCAGCAGCCCCCTAGCGGGAGGCAGCTCCTACGAGCAGTACTTC. Residues: CASSPLAGGSSYEQYF.

The genes are TRBV12-3 or TRBV12-4 and TRBJ2-7; TRBD1 matches 7 bases. This CDR3 has 12 residues. V lost 6 bases and J lost 5; bases outside the gene matches: 4. CDR3 loop: CASSKTGHEQYF. The CDR3 DNA follows: TGTGCCAGCAGCAAGACAGGGCACGAGCAGTACTTC.

The J gene is TRBJ2-3, the V gene TRBV10-3; 14 nucleotides agree with TRBD2. The V gene end was trimmed by 6 bases and the J gene end by 6 bases; junction bases not matched to a gene: 14. Per germline, CDR1 ENHRY and CDR2 SYGVKD. The CDR3 totals 18 residues. CDR3 coding DNA: TGTGCCATCAGCTCGGGACTAGCGGGGGACAAACCAGAGGATACGCAGTATTTT. Translation gives CAISSGLAGDKPEDTQYF.

The chain joins TRBV28 to TRBJ2-3; 10 bases fit TRBD2. The germline V gene has CDR1 MDHEN and CDR2 SYDVKM. V shed 6 bases, J shed 4 bases, and the junction held 19 bases outside the gene matches. CDR3 size: 19 residues. The CDR3 DNA reads as TGTGCCAGCAGCCCTCTAATCCCCCGCCTAGCGGGAGTGGCAGATACGCAGTATTTT. It translates to CASSPLIPRLAGVADTQYF.

The rearrangement joins TRBV6-2 or TRBV6-3 to TRBJ2-7, with a weak D call TRBD2 (7 bases). The CDR3 loop spans 14 amino acids. V was trimmed by 6 bases and J by 3 bases, leaving 15 bases between them. Germline values: CDR1 MNHEY, CDR2 SVGEGT. The CDR3 nucleotides read TGTGCCAGCAGCGGCGCGGGGGCTGGCTACGAGCAGTACTTC. It yields the protein CASSGAGAGYEQYF.

The J gene is TRBJ2-2, the V gene TRBV6-5, with 9 bases that match TRBD2. CDR1 is MNHEY and CDR2 is SVGAGI in the germline V gene. The CDR3 extends over 16 amino acids. Unmatched junction bases numbered 3, after V lost 0 bases and J lost 4 bases. The CDR3 DNA follows: TGTGCCAGCAGTTACTCAGGCGGGAGGGGCACCGGGGAGCTGTTTTTT. Encoded protein: CASSYSGGRGTGELFF.

The chain uses TRBV12-5 and TRBJ1-3; D gene unclear. The CDR3 length is 13 residues. V shed 3 bases and J shed 8 bases, with 11 bases lying between them. Germline V lookup: CDR1 LGHNT, CDR2 FRNRAP. CDR3 amino acids: CASGLREADTIYF. The CDR3 DNA reads TGTGCTAGTGGTTTAAGGGAAGCGGACACCATATATTTT.

This chain links TRBV9 with TRBJ1-2; TRBD1 is a possible D gene (6 bases). Germline loops: CDR1 SGDLS, CDR2 YYNGEE. V was pared by 3 bases and J by 3 bases, with 12 bases between. This CDR3 is 14 amino acids long. The CDR3 here is CASSGGQTYYGYTF. The CDR3, as DNA: TGTGCCAGCAGCGGAGGACAGACTTACTATGGCTACACCTTC. Complete variable domain (other parts from reference TRBV9 and TRBJ1-2): DSGVTQTPKHLITATGQRVTLRCSPRSGDLSVYWYQQSLDQGLQFLIQYYNGEERAKGNILERFSAQQFPDLHSELNLSSLELGDSALYFCASSGGQTYYGYTFGSGTRLTVV.

The V and J genes are TRBV19 and TRBJ1-1; TRBD1 might be the D (6 bases). V lost 7 bases and J lost 0, with 9 bases in between. This CDR3 is 13 amino acids long. Per germline, CDR1 LNHDA and CDR2 SQIVND (reference sequence). The CDR3 nucleotides are TGTGCCAGTACCGGACAGTTGAACACTGAAGCTTTCTTT. Translating gives CASTGQLNTEAFF.

The rearrangement links TRBV2 to TRBJ2-7; 10 nucleotides match TRBD1. V gave up 5 bases and J gave up 5 bases; unmatched junction bases: 15. The germline CDR1 and CDR2 sequences are SNHLY and FYNNEI. This CDR3 is 17 amino acids long. Written as DNA, the CDR3 is TGTGCCAGCAGTAAAGGCGGGACAGGGGACCCACGGCACGAGCAGTACTTC. Its protein product is CASSKGGTGDPRHEQYF.

The chain is built from TRBV5-1 and TRBJ1-1; maybe TRBD1 (6 bases). V was pared by 4 bases and J by 0 bases, with 16 bases between. The CDR3 has 16 residues. Germline CDR1 is SGHRS and CDR2 is YFSETQ. The CDR3 loop is CASSLGAGRVNTEAFF. For the CDR3, the DNA is TGCGCCAGCAGCCTGGGGGCGGGTAGGGTGAACACTGAAGCTTTCTTT. Using reference TRBV5-1 and TRBJ1-1 for the parts outside the CDR3, the full variable domain is KAGVTQTPRYLIKTRGQQVTLSCSPISGHRSVSWYQQTPGQGLQFLFEYFSETQRNKGNFPGRFSGRQFSNSRSEMNVSTLELGDSALYLCASSLGAGRVNTEAFFGQGTRLTVV.

V is TRBV7-8 and J is TRBJ2-1; possibly TRBD2 for D (5 bases). The CDR3 spans 13 residues. Germline values: CDR1 SGHVS, CDR2 FQNEAQ. Deletions cut 0 bases from V and 9 bases from J, with 9 bases between. For the CDR3, the DNA is TGTGCCAGCAGCTTAGCCCTAGCTGGTGAGCAGTTCTTC. It is translated as CASSLALAGEQFF.

V usage is TRBV6-4 and J usage is TRBJ1-2; D is undetermined. Germline CDR1 MRHNA, CDR2 SNTAGT. The CDR3 length is 12 residues. V lost 0 bases and J lost 6, with 5 bases in between. CDR3 coding DNA: TGTGCCAGCAGTGACTCGAGGAATGGCTACACCTTC. Amino acids: CASSDSRNGYTF.